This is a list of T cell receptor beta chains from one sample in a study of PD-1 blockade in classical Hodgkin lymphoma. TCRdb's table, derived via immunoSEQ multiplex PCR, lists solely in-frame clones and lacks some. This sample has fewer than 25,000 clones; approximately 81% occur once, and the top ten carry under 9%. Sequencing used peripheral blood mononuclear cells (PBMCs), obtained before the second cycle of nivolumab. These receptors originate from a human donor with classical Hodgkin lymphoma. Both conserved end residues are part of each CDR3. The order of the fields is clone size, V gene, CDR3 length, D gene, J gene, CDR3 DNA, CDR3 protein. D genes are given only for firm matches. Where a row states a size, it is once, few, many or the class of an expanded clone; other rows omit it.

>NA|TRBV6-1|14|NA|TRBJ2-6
TGTGCCAGCAGTGACAACTCTGGGGCCAACGTCCTGACTTTC
CASSDNSGANVLTF
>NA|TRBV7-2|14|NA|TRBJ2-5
TGTGCCAGCAGCTTAGCTTCCGGGTATGAGACCCAGTACTTC
CASSLASGYETQYF
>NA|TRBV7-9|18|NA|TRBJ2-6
TGTGCCAGCAGCTCTGACCGGGGGCGGTCTCTGGGGGCCAACGTCCTGACTTTC
CASSSDRGRSLGANVLTF
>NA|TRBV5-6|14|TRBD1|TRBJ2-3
TGTGCCAGCAACCCGACAGGGGTGGGAGATACGCAGTATTTT
CASNPTGVGDTQYF
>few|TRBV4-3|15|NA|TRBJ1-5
TGCGCCAGCAGCCAGACCAAGGCGAGCAATCAGCCCCAGCATTTT
CASSQTKASNQPQHF
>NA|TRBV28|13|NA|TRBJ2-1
TGTGCCAGCAGTTTTTTGAGGGGCGATGAGCAGTTCTTC
CASSFLRGDEQFF
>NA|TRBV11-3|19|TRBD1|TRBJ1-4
TGTGCCAGCAGCAAATTCACCCGGGACAGGGTTTCAACTAATGAAAAACTGTTTTTT
CASSKFTRDRVSTNEKLFF
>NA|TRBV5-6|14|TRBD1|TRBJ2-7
TGTGCCAGCAGCTTTACAGGGGATCTCTACGAGCAGTACTTC
CASSFTGDLYEQYF
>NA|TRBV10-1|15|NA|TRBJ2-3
TGCGCCAGCAGTGAAAGGGCCGGGAGCACAGATACGCAGTATTTT
CASSERAGSTDTQYF
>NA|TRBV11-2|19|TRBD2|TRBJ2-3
TGTGCCAGCAGCTTAGTCGGCTCCTCACTACCCCGGGAGGGAGATACGCAGTATTTT
CASSLVGSSLPREGDTQYF
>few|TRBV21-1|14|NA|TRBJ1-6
TGTGCCAGCAGCAAATGTCTAGGAATTTCACCCCTCCACTTT
CASSKCLGISPLHF
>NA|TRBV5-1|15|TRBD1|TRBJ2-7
TGCGCCAGCAGCTTGGGGCCGACAGGGGCCTACGAGCAGTACTTC
CASSLGPTGAYEQYF
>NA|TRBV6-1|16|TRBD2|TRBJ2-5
TGTGCCAGCAGTGGGGCGGTAGCGGGGCACCAAGAGACCCAGTACTTC
CASSGAVAGHQETQYF
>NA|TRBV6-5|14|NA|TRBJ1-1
TGTGCCAGCACCCTCGGGGGCTGGAACACTGAAGCTTTCTTT
CASTLGGWNTEAFF
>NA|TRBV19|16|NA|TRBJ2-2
TGTGCCAGTAGTATAGACGCCAATTTAAACACCGGGGAGCTGTTTTTT
CASSIDANLNTGELFF
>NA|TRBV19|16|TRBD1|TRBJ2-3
TGTGCCAGTAGTAGGGACAGGGGGCAGAGCACAGATACGCAGTATTTT
CASSRDRGQSTDTQYF
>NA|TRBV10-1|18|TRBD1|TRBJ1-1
TGCGCCAGCATCCGAGGACAGGGGGATAGAATGGGTAACACTGAAGCTTTCTTT
CASIRGQGDRMGNTEAFF
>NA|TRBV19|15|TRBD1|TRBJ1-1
TGTGCCAGTAGTTTCCCTCAGGGGGGGAACACTGAAGCTTTCTTT
CASSFPQGGNTEAFF
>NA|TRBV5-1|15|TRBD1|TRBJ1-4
TGCGCCAGCGCGTGGTCCGGGACAGGGAGTGAAAAACTGTTTTTT
CASAWSGTGSEKLFF
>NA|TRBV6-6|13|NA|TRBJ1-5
TGTGCCAGCAGTTACCCCTGGGATCAGCCCCAGCATTTT
CASSYPWDQPQHF
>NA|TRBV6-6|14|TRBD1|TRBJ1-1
TGTGCCACCTACGATACAGGGGTGGGGACTGAAGCTTTCTTT
CATYDTGVGTEAFF
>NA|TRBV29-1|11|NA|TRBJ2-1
TGCAGCTCTCCCGAGGGGGGGGAGCAGTTCTTC
CSSPEGGEQFF
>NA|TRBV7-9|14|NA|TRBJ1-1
TGTGCCAGCAGTCGCGCCCCGGGGAACACTGAAGCTTTCTTT
CASSRAPGNTEAFF
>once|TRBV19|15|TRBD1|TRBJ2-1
TGTGCCAGTAGCCCCGGGACAGGGGTTGGAGTTGAGCAGTTCTTC
CASSPGTGVGVEQFF
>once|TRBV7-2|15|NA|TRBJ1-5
TGTGCCAGCAGCTTAGGTAGGAATAGCAATCAGCCCCAGCATTTT
CASSLGRNSNQPQHF
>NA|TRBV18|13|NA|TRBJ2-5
TGTGCCAGCGCGAGGCGGCCCAAAGAGACCCAGTACTTC
CASARRPKETQYF
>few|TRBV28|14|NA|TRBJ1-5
TGTGCCAGCAGTTTAAGACGGAGCAATCAGCCCCAGCATTTT
CASSLRRSNQPQHF
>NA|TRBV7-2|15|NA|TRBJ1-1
TGTGCCAGCAGCGCAACAAGTGTCGGCTACACTGAAGCTTTCTTT
CASSATSVGYTEAFF
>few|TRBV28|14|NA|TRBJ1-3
TGTGCCAGCAGTTTATCTGGGGCTGGAAACACCATATATTTT
CASSLSGAGNTIYF
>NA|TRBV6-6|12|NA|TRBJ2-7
TGTGCCAGCAGTTACGAGCGCTACGAGCAGTACTTC
CASSYERYEQYF
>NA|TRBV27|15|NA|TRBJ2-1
TGTGCCAGCAAACCCGGTCGCGGTTTGTACAATGAGCAGTTCTTC
CASKPGRGLYNEQFF
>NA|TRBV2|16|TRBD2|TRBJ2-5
TGTGCCAGCAGTCGGACTAGCGGGGGGGCGATGGAGACCCAGTACTTC
CASSRTSGGAMETQYF
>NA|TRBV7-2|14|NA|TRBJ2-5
TGTGCCAGCAGCTTAGTTAGCTCCCAAGAGACCCAGTACTTC
CASSLVSSQETQYF
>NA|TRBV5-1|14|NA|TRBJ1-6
TGCGCCAGCAGCTTGGGTCAGGAAAATTCACCCCTCCACTTT
CASSLGQENSPLHF
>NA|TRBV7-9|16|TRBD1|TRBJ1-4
TGTGCCAGCAGTGAGACGACAGGGGCAACTAATGAAAAACTGTTTTTT
CASSETTGATNEKLFF
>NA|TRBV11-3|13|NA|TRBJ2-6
TGTGCCAGCAGCCCAAATGGGGCCAACGTCCTGACTTTC
CASSPNGANVLTF
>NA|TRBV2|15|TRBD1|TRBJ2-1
TGTGCCAGCAGTAGCCCCAGGGGGCCCTACAATGAGCAGTTCTTC
CASSSPRGPYNEQFF
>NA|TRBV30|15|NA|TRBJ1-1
TGTGCCTGGACCCGGGGTTTTAATTTCCAGTCTGAAGCTTTCTTT
CAWTRGFNFQSEAFF
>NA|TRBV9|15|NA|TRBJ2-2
TGTGCCAGCAGCGTAAGCGGGCGGAACACCGGGGAGCTGTTTTTT
CASSVSGRNTGELFF
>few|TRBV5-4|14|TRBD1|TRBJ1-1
TGTGCCAGCAGCTTGGTTACAGGGGGCACTGAAGCTTTCTTT
CASSLVTGGTEAFF
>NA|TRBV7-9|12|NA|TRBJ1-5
TGTGCCAGCAGCCAACAAGGGCAGCCCCAGCATTTT
CASSQQGQPQHF
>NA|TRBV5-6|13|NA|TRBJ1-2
TGTGCCAGCAGCTACAGAAAGAACTATGGCTACACCTTC
CASSYRKNYGYTF